The 13 T cell receptor beta chains listed next were all sequenced from one sample in a study of cytomegalovirus exposure and HLA in healthy donors. Primers included in the PCR were 60 Vbeta and 13 Jbeta primers. Assay: immunoSEQ multiplex PCR; the TCRdb copy retains only in-frame clones and omits some. The sample consists of 140,000 to 150,000 clones, approximately 67% of them appearing once. The source material was PBMCs. The receptors shown here come from a woman aged 60-70 years in good health and CMV-seronegative.

This clone has a handful of counts. V usage is TRBV9 and J usage is TRBJ2-1, with D tentatively TRBD2 (7 bases). Trimming stripped 0 bases from V and 5 bases from J, with 15 bases between. The CDR3 contains 16 residues. Germline V gives CDR1 SGDLS, CDR2 YYNGEE. The CDR3, as DNA: TGTGCCAGCAGCGTAGATCCGCGGGGGCGAAACAATGAGCAGTTCTTC. This codes for CASSVDPRGRNNEQFF.

CDR3 in amino acids: CASSVESGGQFF. The CDR3 nucleotides are TGTGCCAGCAGCGTAGAAAGCGGGGGACAGTTCTTC. The chain combines TRBV9 with TRBJ2-1, with 8 bases identical to TRBD2. The CDR3 spans 12 residues. The germline V gene has CDR1 SGDLS and CDR2 YYNGEE. Trimming at V came to 0 bases and at J to 13 bases, leaving 3 bases not matched to a gene.

This chain uses TRBV9 with TRBJ1-1; D ambiguous. The CDR3 totals 14 residues. Germline CDR1 reads SGDLS; CDR2 reads YYNGEE. V lost 6 bases and J 5 bases, leaving 17 bases between the germline ends. The CDR3 region is CASTPRQSGTEAFF. The CDR3 DNA is TGTGCCAGCACCCCCAGGCAAAGCGGGACTGAAGCTTTCTTT. The full variable domain, rest sourced from reference TRBV9 and TRBJ1-1, is DSGVTQTPKHLITATGQRVTLRCSPRSGDLSVYWYQQSLDQGLQFLIQYYNGEERAKGNILERFSAQQFPDLHSELNLSSLELGDSALYFCASTPRQSGTEAFFGQGTRLTVV.

The chain combines TRBV9 with TRBJ2-1; 10 bases are shared with TRBD2. Germline V gene sequence: CDR1 SGDLS, CDR2 YYNGEE. The CDR3 is 15 residues long. Germline trimming cut 1 base from V and 5 bases from J; bases unmatched to any gene: 3. The CDR3 bases are TGTGCCAGCAGCGTACTAGCGGGGGCCCACAATGAGCAGTTCTTC. Residues: CASSVLAGAHNEQFF.

The table lists this clone with a few counts. V and J are TRBV5-1 and TRBJ2-5; a possible D gene is TRBD1 (5 bases). CDR1 and CDR2 from the germline V gene are SGHRS and YFSETQ. V dropped 0 bases and J dropped 3 bases, with 12 bases sitting between them. The CDR3 loop spans 15 amino acids. Written as DNA, the CDR3 is TGCGCCAGCAGCTTGGTCGCAGGGATGGAAGAGACCCAGTACTTC. Protein product: CASSLVAGMEETQYF. Variable domain in full (rest from reference TRBV5-1 and TRBJ2-5): KAGVTQTPRYLIKTRGQQVTLSCSPISGHRSVSWYQQTPGQGLQFLFEYFSETQRNKGNFPGRFSGRQFSNSRSEMNVSTLELGDSALYLCASSLVAGMEETQYFGPGTRLLVL.

The rearrangement uses TRBV2 and TRBJ2-1; 7 bases are a match to TRBD1. V lost 6 bases, J lost 7 bases, and 6 bases stayed unmatched. This CDR3 has 13 amino acids. Germline assignment: CDR1 SNHLY and CDR2 FYNNEI. In DNA form, the CDR3 reads TGTGCCAGCAGGGCAGGGACAGAAAATGAGCAGTTCTTC. Its protein product is CASRAGTENEQFF. The full variable domain, rest sourced from reference TRBV2 and TRBJ2-1, is EPEVTQTPSHQVTQMGQEVILRCVPISNHLYFYWYRQILGQKVEFLVSFYNNEISEKSEIFDDQFSVERPDGSNFTLKIRSTKLEDSAMYFCASRAGTENEQFFGPGTRLTVL.

This chain links TRBV5-1 with TRBJ2-1; 7 positions agree with TRBD1. Germline V gives CDR1 SGHRS, CDR2 YFSETQ. J lost 8 bases, V lost 4 bases, and 12 bases had no gene match. The CDR3 contains 15 residues. The CDR3 spells CASSGRIQGSDEQFF. CDR3 coding DNA: TGCGCCAGCAGCGGGCGAATACAGGGGAGCGATGAGCAGTTCTTC.

The sample holds a few counts of this clone. The V gene is TRBV11-2, the J gene TRBJ2-3; D might be TRBD1 (5 bases). V was shortened by 1 base and J by 6 bases, with 14 bases between the two germline ends. CDR1 is SGHAT and CDR2 is FQNNGV in the germline V gene. This CDR3 spans 15 amino acids. The CDR3 region is CASSLAGRDFDTQYF. The CDR3 region has the DNA TGTGCCAGCAGCTTAGCCGGCAGGGATTTCGATACGCAGTATTTT.

This chain joins TRBV19 and TRBJ1-4; TRBD1 agrees at 7 bases. The CDR3 has 16 residues. The germline gives CDR1 LNHDA, CDR2 SQIVND (reference sequence). J was trimmed by 3 bases and V by 2 bases; bases with no gene match: 6. CDR3 bases: TGTGCCAGTAGTATATGGGACAGCTACGCTAATGAAAAACTGTTTTTT. Encoded protein: CASSIWDSYANEKLFF.

This clone was seen only a few times. CDR3 in DNA: TGTGCCAGCAGCGTGAGACCGGACAGGGGAGATGGCTACACCTTC. It codes for CASSVRPDRGDGYTF. The genes are TRBV9 and TRBJ1-2; 9 bases agree with TRBD1. V lost 2 bases, J lost 6 bases, and 8 bases stayed unmatched. The CDR3 is 15 amino acids. Germline V lookup: CDR1 SGDLS, CDR2 YYNGEE. The full variable domain, its missing parts supplied by reference TRBV9 and TRBJ1-2, is DSGVTQTPKHLITATGQRVTLRCSPRSGDLSVYWYQQSLDQGLQFLIQYYNGEERAKGNILERFSAQQFPDLHSELNLSSLELGDSALYFCASSVRPDRGDGYTFGSGTRLTVV.

J is TRBJ1-2 and V is TRBV11-2; D is undetermined. Germline-derived CDR1 and CDR2 are SGHAT and FQNNGV. V was cut by 3 bases and J by 7 bases, with 12 bases left in between. The CDR3 contains 13 residues. The CDR3 is CASSLGGVVGYTF. CDR3 sequence (DNA): TGTGCCAGCAGCTTGGGCGGGGTCGTTGGCTACACCTTC.

This chain joins TRBV28 and TRBJ1-5; TRBD1 matches 7 bases. The CDR3 spans 13 residues. Looked up from germline, CDR1 is MDHEN and CDR2 is SYDVKM. Trimming cost V 8 bases and J 3 bases; bases outside gene matches: 4. DNA for the CDR3: TGTGCCAGCCAGACAGGGTTCAATCAGCCCCAGCATTTT. Translating it yields CASQTGFNQPQHF.

The V gene is TRBV7-8, the J gene TRBJ2-5; possible D gene TRBD1, 6 bases. CDR1 is SGHVS, CDR2 FQNEAQ, per germline. The germline V and J ends were trimmed by 0 bases and 6 bases, with 11 bases remaining between them. The length of the CDR3 is 14 residues. CDR3 DNA sequence: TGTGCCAGCAGCTTAGCGGAACAGGGTCAGACCCAGTACTTC. It specifies CASSLAEQGQTQYF.